Following are 8 T cell receptor beta chains from one sample sequenced in a study of shared T cell receptors in the human thymus. The protocol was immunoSEQ multiplex PCR, while the TCRdb copy is restricted to in-frame clones and leaves out a portion. The repertoire holds hundreds of thousands of clones, about 87% seen once, with roughly 0.0089% in the top ten. The data were also submitted as part of a second study, on human thymus T cells.

Sequencing was performed on thymocytes. These receptors came from a boy in the first two years of life with a congenital heart defect.

The chain uses TRBV7-2 and TRBJ1-6, with 9 bases fitting TRBD1. This CDR3 region has 19 residues. Germline V gives CDR1 SGHTA, CDR2 FQGNSA. Trimming removed 0 bases from V and 0 bases from J; junction bases left unmatched: 6. This chain's CDR3 is CASSLARDRDSSYNSPLHF. The CDR3 DNA reads as TGTGCCAGCAGCTTAGCCCGGGACAGGGATAGCTCCTATAATTCACCCCTCCACTTT.

The chain recombines TRBV11-3 with TRBJ2-7; TRBD1 aligns across 10 bases. V trimming: 5 bases; J trimming: 4 bases; junction bases outside the gene matches: 8. The germline V gene encodes CDR1 SGHNT and CDR2 YENEEA. The CDR3 covers 15 residues. The CDR3 is CASSHYGTGVYEQYF. CDR3 DNA: TGTGCCAGCAGCCATTACGGGACAGGGGTATACGAGCAGTACTTC. Using reference TRBV11-3 and TRBJ2-7 for the parts outside the CDR3, the full variable domain is EAGVVQSPRYKIIEKKQPVAFWCNPISGHNTLYWYLQNLGQGPELLIRYENEEAVDDSQLPKDRFSAERLKGVDSTLKIQPAELGDSAVYLCASSHYGTGVYEQYFGPGTRLTVT.

This chain joins TRBV7-2 and TRBJ1-5, with a weak D call TRBD1 (6 bases). Germline CDR1 SGHTA, CDR2 FQGNSA. CDR3 length: 14 amino acids. V lost 6 bases and J 2 bases, leaving 11 bases between the germline ends. CDR3 residues: CASSRDTRNQPQHF. Written as DNA, the CDR3 is TGTGCCAGCAGTCGGGACACTCGCAATCAGCCCCAGCATTTT.

The chain couples TRBV27 to TRBJ2-7; 10 positions agree with TRBD2. V gave up 3 bases and J gave up 4 bases; unmatched junction bases: 6. Germline V gene lookup returns CDR1 MNHEY and CDR2 SMNVEV (reference sequence). The CDR3 totals 15 residues. CDR3 bases: TGTGCCAGCAGTTTTGGGCTAGCGGGAGCGTACGAGCAGTACTTC. Amino acids: CASSFGLAGAYEQYF.

DNA of the CDR3: TGTGCCAGCAGCTTGGCGTTGAGCGCTAGAAGCACAGATACGCAGTATTTT. As protein: CASSLALSARSTDTQYF. The chain employs TRBV7-2 and TRBJ2-3; D not resolved. Trimming took 3 bases from V and 0 from J, leaving 16 bases between them. Germline V gene sequence: CDR1 SGHTA, CDR2 FQGNSA. CDR3 length: 17 residues.

This chain uses TRBV7-9 with TRBJ2-7, with TRBD1 matching 10 bases. The CDR3 runs to 14 residues. Per the germline V gene, CDR1 is SEHNR and CDR2 is FQNEAQ (reference sequence). Germline trimming cut 4 bases from V and 5 bases from J; bases unmatched to any gene: 5. The chain's CDR3 is CASSWTGQGNEQYF. The CDR3, as DNA: TGTGCCAGCAGCTGGACGGGACAGGGGAACGAGCAGTACTTC. Filled out from reference TRBV7-9 and TRBJ2-7, the complete variable domain reads DTGVSQNPRHKITKRGQNVTFRCDPISEHNRLYWYRQTLGQGPEFLTYFQNEAQLEKSRLLSDRFSAERPKGSFSTLEIQRTEQGDSAMYLCASSWTGQGNEQYFGPGTRLTVT.

The gene calls are TRBV7-2 and TRBJ1-6; perhaps TRBD1 as D (5 bases). V dropped 5 bases and J dropped 9 bases, with 17 bases sitting between them. Germline V gives CDR1 SGHTA, CDR2 FQGNSA. The CDR3 is 15 amino acids. Written as DNA, the CDR3 is TGTGCCAGCAGCCTAGAGGCCGGGGGAGGTTCACCCCTCCACTTT. This codes for CASSLEAGGGSPLHF.

This chain joins TRBV28 and TRBJ2-5, with 9 positions matching TRBD1. The CDR3 runs to 14 residues. Germline V CDR1 and CDR2: MDHEN, SYDVKM. V shed 6 bases, J shed 4 bases, and the junction held 6 bases outside the gene matches. In nucleotides, the CDR3 is TGTGCCAGCAGCAAGGACAGGGGTCCAGAGACCCAGTACTTC. Its translation: CASSKDRGPETQYF.